Listed here is a single T cell receptor (beta chain). Its antigen is not identified. The length of the CDR3 is 12 residues. Trimming pared 3 bases from V and 3 bases from J, leaving 9 bases between. Per the germline V gene, CDR1 is SQVTM and CDR2 is ANQGSEA. PCR amplification relied on 60 Vbeta primers (plus 13 Jbeta primers). Some clones are missing from TCRdb's copy, which holds only in-frame ones; the method was immunoSEQ multiplex PCR. The sample shows 95,000 to 150,000 clones, and less than 3.5% sits with its ten largest clones. This entry is derived from a study of cytomegalovirus exposure and HLA in healthy donors. Study conclusions and caveats: The only immune exposure information that was available was CMV serostatus. Indistinguishable V segments such as TRBV6-2 and TRBV6-3 were excluded.

The specimen sequenced was PBMCs. This chain connects TRBV29-1 to TRBJ2-7; no definite D call. The clonotype was recovered from a man younger than 45 in good health and CMV-seronegative. The CDR3: CSVEGPSYEQYF. CDR3 nucleotide sequence: TGCAGCGTTGAGGGCCCGAGCTACGAGCAGTACTTC.